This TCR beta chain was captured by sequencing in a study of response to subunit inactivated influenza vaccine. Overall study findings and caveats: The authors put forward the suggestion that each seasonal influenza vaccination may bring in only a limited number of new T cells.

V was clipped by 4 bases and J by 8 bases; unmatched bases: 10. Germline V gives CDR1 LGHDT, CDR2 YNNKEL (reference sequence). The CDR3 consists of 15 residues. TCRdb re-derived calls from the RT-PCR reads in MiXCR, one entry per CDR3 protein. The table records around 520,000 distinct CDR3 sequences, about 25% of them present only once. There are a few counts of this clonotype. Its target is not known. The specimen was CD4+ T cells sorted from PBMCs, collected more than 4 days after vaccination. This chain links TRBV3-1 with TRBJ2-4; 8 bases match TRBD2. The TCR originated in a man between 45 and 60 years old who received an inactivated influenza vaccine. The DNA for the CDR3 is TGTGCCAGCAGCCGAAATTTAGCGGGAATTGACATTCAGTACTTC. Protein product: CASSRNLAGIDIQYF.